This T cell receptor beta chain was sequenced in a study of Ad26.COV2.S vaccination and SARS-CoV-2 variants. At the level of the study: The vaccine Ad26.COV2.S was put into the muscle once, or twice with 56 days between. Study-wide points: Relative to placebo recipients, vaccine recipients exhibited elevated spike-specific TCR breadth. From the TCR breadth and depth analyses, total T cell responses may have been underestimated.

Described treatment: 19 received Ad26.COV2.S at low or high dose, single or two shots; roughly five received placebo; per-sample allocation not given. At day 63 after the first vaccine or placebo injection, samples were drawn. Clones were sequenced by immunoSEQ multiplex PCR, and TCRdb holds only the in-frame ones, with some missing. The sample comprises 360,000 or so clones, around 87% of which are singletons, and approximately 3.6% rests with the top ten. A word on this clone: Its antigen remains unidentified.

With 0 bases removed from V and 0 bases from J, the gap between germline ends came to 12 bases. Germline assignment: CDR1 LGHNA and CDR2 YSLEER. This CDR3 comprises 17 residues. The sequence came from a person aged 18-65 years who received the Ad26.COV2.S COVID-19 vaccine or a placebo. The material was peripheral blood, obtained in a trial of Ad26.COV2.S vaccine versus placebo. The J gene is TRBJ1-3, the V gene TRBV4-3; the D is unclear. The CDR3 loop reads CASSQDSQDLSGNTIYF. The CDR3 region has the DNA TGCGCCAGCAGCCAAGATAGCCAGGACCTCTCTGGAAACACCATATATTTT.